The 10 T cell receptor beta chains presented below share a single source sample, sequenced in a study of blood T cell repertoires in COVID-19. Data came from immunoSEQ multiplex PCR; TCRdb stores just in-frame clones and leaves some out. The sample carries 60,000 to 70,000 clones, roughly 85% recorded once. Specimen: peripheral blood. Receptors originate from a human donor in a cohort sampled during active COVID-19.

The rearrangement uses TRBV7-8 and TRBJ1-2, with D unclear. Per the germline V gene, CDR1 is SGHVS and CDR2 is FQNEAQ. CDR3 size: 13 residues. V lost 0 bases, J lost 8 bases, and 10 bases lay in between. The CDR3 region is CASSLAESGGYTF. The DNA of the CDR3 is TGTGCCAGCAGCTTAGCGGAGTCGGGAGGCTACACCTTC.

In its sample, this clone was seen a few times. This chain joins TRBV7-8 and TRBJ2-5; D uncertain. Germline V gene data show CDR1 as SGHVS and CDR2 as FQNEAQ. The V gene lost 3 bases and the J gene lost 5 bases, with 7 bases spanning the gap. This CDR3 is 12 amino acids long. The CDR3 sequence: CASSFGRETQYF. The CDR3 region has the DNA TGTGCCAGCAGCTTCGGTCGGGAGACCCAGTACTTC.

This sequence joins TRBV2 and TRBJ1-1, with 9 bases fitting TRBD1. CDR1 is SNHLY and CDR2 is FYNNEI in the germline V gene. There are 17 residues in the CDR3. With 6 bases clipped from V and 4 bases from J, the junction kept 15 bases outside the gene matches. CDR3 sequence reads: CASSAGDLQGAGTEAFF. Here the CDR3 DNA reads TGTGCCAGCAGCGCAGGGGACTTACAGGGGGCCGGCACTGAAGCTTTCTTT.

The J gene is TRBJ1-3, the V gene TRBV5-1; a weak D match, TRBD1 (5 bases). The V gene lost 4 bases and the J gene lost 0 bases, with 17 bases spanning the gap. The CDR3 is made up of 17 amino acids. Germline V gene data show CDR1 as SGHRS and CDR2 as YFSETQ. The CDR3 protein is CASSKAGQANSGNTIYF. In nucleotides, the CDR3 is TGCGCCAGCAGCAAAGCGGGGCAGGCAAACTCTGGAAACACCATATATTTT.

The J gene is TRBJ1-2, the V gene TRBV28, with TRBD1 matching over 9 bases. This CDR3 comprises 15 residues. With V trimmed by 6 bases and J by 2 bases, 7 bases remained unmatched. Germline-derived CDR1 and CDR2 are MDHEN and SYDVKM. The DNA for the CDR3 is TGTGCCAGCAGATCGCAAGGACAGGGGAACTATGGCTACACCTTC. It specifies CASRSQGQGNYGYTF.

The chain uses TRBV28 and TRBJ1-2, with TRBD1 matching 8 bases. This CDR3 has 13 residues. Germline values: CDR1 MDHEN, CDR2 SYDVKM. Trimming cost V 6 bases and J 7 bases; bases outside gene matches: 7. DNA of the CDR3: TGTGCCAGCAGCTCTGGACAGGGCGGTGGCTACACCTTC. Amino acid sequence: CASSSGQGGGYTF.

A single count supports this clone. The rearrangement uses TRBV6-5 and TRBJ1-1, with D possibly being TRBD1 (5 bases). Trimming left V 5 bases short and J 1 base short, with 11 bases between. Per germline, CDR1 MNHEY and CDR2 SVGAGI. The CDR3 is 14 residues long. The CDR3 here is CASSPQGRNTEAFF. CDR3 DNA: TGTGCCAGCAGTCCCCAGGGAAGGAACACTGAAGCTTTCTTT.

Comments on this clone: The sample holds other DNA sequences that translate to the same CDR3. CDR3 sequence (DNA): TGTGCCAGCAGTTTCCGGGACAGGGGCCGGTATGGCTACACCTTC. Its translation is CASSFRDRGRYGYTF. The V and J genes are TRBV27 and TRBJ1-2; 10 nucleotides align to TRBD1. Germline lookup yields CDR1 MNHEY and CDR2 SMNVEV (reference sequence). The trim removed 3 bases at V and 5 bases at J, leaving 6 bases unmatched. CDR3 length equals 15 residues.

The chain has TRBV29-1 and TRBJ1-1; the D gene is possibly TRBD1 (5 bases). The germline gives CDR1 SQVTM, CDR2 ANQGSEA. The CDR3 is made up of 13 amino acids. With 6 bases removed from V and 6 bases from J, the gap between germline ends came to 17 bases. The CDR3 DNA reads TGCAGCGTCGGAGCAGGGCTTGGGGCTGAAGCTTTCTTT. Translated, it gives CSVGAGLGAEAFF.

The V and J genes are TRBV28 and TRBJ1-2; 7 bases agree with TRBD1. With 6 bases clipped from V and 7 bases from J, the junction kept 5 bases outside the gene matches. The CDR3 runs 12 residues. Germline V CDR1 and CDR2: MDHEN, SYDVKM. This CDR3 reads CASRRTGVGYTF. CDR3 in DNA: TGTGCCAGCAGGCGTACAGGGGTTGGCTACACCTTC.